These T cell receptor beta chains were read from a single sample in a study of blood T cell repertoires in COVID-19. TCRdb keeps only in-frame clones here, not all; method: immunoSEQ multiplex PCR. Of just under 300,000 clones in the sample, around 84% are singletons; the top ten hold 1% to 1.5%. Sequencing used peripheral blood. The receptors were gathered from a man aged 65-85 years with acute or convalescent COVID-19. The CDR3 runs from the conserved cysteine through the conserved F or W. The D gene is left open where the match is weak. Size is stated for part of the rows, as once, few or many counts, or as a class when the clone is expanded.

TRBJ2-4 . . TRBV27 TGTGCCAGCAGTTCCCGTCAGGGGGGAAACATTCAGTACTTC CASSSRQGGNIQYF
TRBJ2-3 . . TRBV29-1 TGCAGCGTTGAAGAGTCTGGGGGCTCCACAGATACGCAGTATTTT CSVEESGGSTDTQYF
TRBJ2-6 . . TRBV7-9 TGTGCCAGCAGCTTGGGGGGAGCCGGTAGCTCTGGGGCCAACGTCCTGACTTTC CASSLGGAGSSGANVLTF
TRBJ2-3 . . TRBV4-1 TGCGCCAGCAGCCAAGTAAACAGGAACACAGATACGCAGTATTTT CASSQVNRNTDTQYF
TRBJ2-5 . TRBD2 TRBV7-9 TGTGCCAGCAGCTCGGGCCGGGGGGGCCATGGGACCCAGTACTTC CASSSGRGGHGTQYF
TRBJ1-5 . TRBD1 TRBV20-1 TGCAGTGCTAGTCAGTTGCAGGGGGGCATTGGTCAGCCCCAGCATTTT CSASQLQGGIGQPQHF
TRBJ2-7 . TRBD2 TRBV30 TGTGCCTGGAACTCCGGGACTAGCGGGACCAGGGGGGACTTC CAWNSGTSGTRGDF
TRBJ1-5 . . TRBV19 TGTGCCAGTAGTGGCAGGGGAGCAAGCAATCAGCCCCAGCATTTT CASSGRGASNQPQHF
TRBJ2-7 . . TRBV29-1 TGCAGCGTTGAAGGGGGCAGGGACTACGAGCAGTACTTC CSVEGGRDYEQYF
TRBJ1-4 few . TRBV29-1 TGCAGCGCTAGAACCTCGACTAATGAAAAACTGTTTTTT CSARTSTNEKLFF
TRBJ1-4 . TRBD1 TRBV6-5 TGTGCCAGCAGCCGGGACAGTGATGAAAAACTGTTTTTT CASSRDSDEKLFF
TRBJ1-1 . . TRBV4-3 TGCGCCAGCAGCCAGGACAGGAACACTGAAGCTTTCTTT CASSQDRNTEAFF
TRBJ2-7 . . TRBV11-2 TGTGCCAGCAGCTTAGAAGGGGCCAGGGCCATTGAGCAGTACTTC CASSLEGARAIEQYF
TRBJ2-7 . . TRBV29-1 TGCAGCGTCGCCTGGGACTTAGAGGGGGAGCAGTACTTC CSVAWDLEGEQYF
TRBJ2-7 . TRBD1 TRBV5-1 TGCGCCAGCAGCGTCGGGACAGTAAACTACGAGCAGTACTTC CASSVGTVNYEQYF
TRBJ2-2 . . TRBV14 TGTGCCAGCAGCCAAGTACAACCCGGGGAGCTGTTTTTT CASSQVQPGELFF
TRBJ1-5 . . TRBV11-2 TGTGCCAGCAGCCCAGGGCCTTCCCAGCCCCAGCATTTT CASSPGPSQPQHF
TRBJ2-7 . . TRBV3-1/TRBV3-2 TGTGCCAGCAGCCAAGATCACGGTAGCCCGAATGGCAACGAGCAGTACTTC CASSQDHGSPNGNEQYF
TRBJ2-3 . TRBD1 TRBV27 TGTGCCAGCAGGACAGGGGGGACAGATACGCAGTATTTT CASRTGGTDTQYF
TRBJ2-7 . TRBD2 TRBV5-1 TGCGCCAGCAGCTGGGGGGAGGGCGAGCAGTACTTC CASSWGEGEQYF
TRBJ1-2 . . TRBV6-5 TGTGCCAGCAGTAGGACGGATCGAGGGGGCTACACCTTC CASSRTDRGGYTF
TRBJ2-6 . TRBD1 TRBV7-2 TGTGCCAGCAGCCCTCGACCAGGGGGAGTCGGAACTGGGGCCAACGTCCTGACTTTC CASSPRPGGVGTGANVLTF
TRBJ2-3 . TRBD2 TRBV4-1 TGCGCCAGCAGCCAACCGAGCGGGGGCCTCACAGATACGCAGTATTTT CASSQPSGGLTDTQYF
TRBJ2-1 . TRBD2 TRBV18 TGTGCCAGCTCACCCAGGACTAGCGGGTCCGGGTCGCCCCGCTCCTACAATGAGCAGTTCTTC CASSPRTSGSGSPRSYNEQFF
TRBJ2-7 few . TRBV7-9 TGTGCCAGCAGCTTTGTCAACGAGCAGTACTTC CASSFVNEQYF
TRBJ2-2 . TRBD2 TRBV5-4 TGTGCCAGCAGCCTCGGACTAGCCAACACCGGGGAGCTGTTTTTT CASSLGLANTGELFF
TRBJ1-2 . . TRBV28 TGTGCCAGCAGTTGGGGAGGGCGCTATGGCTACACCTTC CASSWGGRYGYTF
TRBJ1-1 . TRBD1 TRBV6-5 TGTGCCAGCAGATACCGGACAGGGGACACTGAAGCTTTCTTT CASRYRTGDTEAFF
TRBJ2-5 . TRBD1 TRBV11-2 TGTGCCAGCAGCTGGACAGGGGTACAAGAGACCCAGTACTTC CASSWTGVQETQYF
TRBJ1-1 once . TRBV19 TGTGCCAGTAGTATGCGCACTGAAGCTTTCTTT CASSMRTEAFF
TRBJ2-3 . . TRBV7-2 TGTGCCAGCAGCTCGGCCCAGACAGGTACAGATACGCAGTATTTT CASSSAQTGTDTQYF
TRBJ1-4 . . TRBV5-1 TGCGCCAGCAGCTCTACAGGGCTTTTTAATGAAAAACTGTTTTTT CASSSTGLFNEKLFF
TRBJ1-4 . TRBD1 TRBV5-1 TGCGCCAGCAGCTTGGTTGCGGGACAGGGGGCAGCTAATGAAAAACTGTTTTTT CASSLVAGQGAANEKLFF
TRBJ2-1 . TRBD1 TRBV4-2 TGTGCCAGCAGCCAAGTTGGACAGGGGGCCTCCGAGCAGTTCTTC CASSQVGQGASEQFF
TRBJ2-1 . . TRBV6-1 TGTGCCAGCAGTGAAGGGGGGGGCGAGGGTGAGCAGTTCTTC CASSEGGGEGEQFF
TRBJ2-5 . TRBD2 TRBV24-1 TGTGCCACCAGTGACTCCGGACTAGCGGGGGGCCAAGAGACCCAGTACTTC CATSDSGLAGGQETQYF
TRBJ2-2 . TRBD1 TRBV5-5 TGTGCCAGCAGCGGAGGACAGGGGGCCGGGGAGCTGTTTTTT CASSGGQGAGELFF
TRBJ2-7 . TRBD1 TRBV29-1 TGCAGCGTTATCCGGGACAGGGAGTTTTACGAGCAGTACTTC CSVIRDREFYEQYF
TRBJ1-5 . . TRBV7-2 TGTGCCAGCTCGACTCCACCGGGGTTGTGGCATTTT CASSTPPGLWHF
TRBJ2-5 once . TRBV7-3 TGTGCCAGCAGCAGCCTAGCCGGTACAGTCCAGTACTTC CASSSLAGTVQYF
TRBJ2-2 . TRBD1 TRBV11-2 TGTGCCAGCAGCTCACAGGGGGCTTTAGGGGAGCTGTTTTTT CASSSQGALGELFF
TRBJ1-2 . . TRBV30 TGTGCCTGGAGTGTTCAGGCAGGAGGTGGCTACACCTTC CAWSVQAGGGYTF
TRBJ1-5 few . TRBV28 TGTGCCAGCAGTAGGGTCCCGGGGGGCAATCAGCCCCAGCATTTT CASSRVPGGNQPQHF
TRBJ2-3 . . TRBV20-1 TGCAGTGCTAGTCCGGTTAGCGAACACACAGATACGCAGTATTTT CSASPVSEHTDTQYF
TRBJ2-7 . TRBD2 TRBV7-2 TGTGCCAGCAGCTTACTCCGGGAGGTCGAGCAGTACTTC CASSLLREVEQYF
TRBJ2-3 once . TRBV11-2 TGTGCCAGCAGCTCCCGGGTAAGTACAGATACGCAGTATTTT CASSSRVSTDTQYF
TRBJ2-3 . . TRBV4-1 TGCGCCAGCAGCCAAGCTCGACGGAGCTCTAGCACAGATACGCAGTATTTT CASSQARRSSSTDTQYF
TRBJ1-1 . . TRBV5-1 TGCGCCAGCAGCCCCAGAACAGGAAACACTGAAGCTTTCTTT CASSPRTGNTEAFF
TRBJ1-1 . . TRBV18 TGTGCCAGCTCCTCACCACTACTGGCTGAAGCTTTCTTT CASSSPLLAEAFF
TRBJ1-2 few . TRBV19 TGTGCCAGCATCTCCAGGGATTCCTATGGCTACACCTTC CASISRDSYGYTF
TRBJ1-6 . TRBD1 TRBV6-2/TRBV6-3 TGTGCCAGCAGTTACGGACAGGACAATTCACCCCTCCACTTT CASSYGQDNSPLHF
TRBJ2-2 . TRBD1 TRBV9 TGTGCCAGCAGCCCAAGGACAGGGATCGACGGGGAGCTGTTTTTT CASSPRTGIDGELFF
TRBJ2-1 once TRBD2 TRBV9 TGTGCCAGCAGCGTACGGGTAGCGGGAGTGCATGAGCAGTTCTTC CASSVRVAGVHEQFF
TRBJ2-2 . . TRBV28 TGTGCCAGCAGGAGACGGAGGGCACCTCGGAACACCGGGGAGCTGTTTTTT CASRRRRAPRNTGELFF